These 26 T cell receptor beta chains share one sample of origin, sequenced in a study of blood T cells in healthy people across ages. A second PCR, run for about 6 to 11 cycles, used a sample-barcoded 5' primer plus a J-beta primer mix. TCRdb re-analysed the 5' RACE reads in MiXCR, keeping a single row per CDR3 protein. The sample carries roughly 410,000 distinct CDR3 sequences, approximately 52% recorded once. The sequenced material came from blood. The receptors were sampled from a man aged 55 to 70 in good health.

This clonotype was observed a handful of times. The V and J genes are TRBV12-3 or TRBV12-4 and TRBJ2-3; the D is unclear. CDR3 length equals 15 residues. The V end was cut by 8 bases, the J end by 4 bases, with 19 bases between. The DNA of the CDR3 is TGTGCCAGCGTCTCGATAGGGAAGATCGCAGATACGCAGTATTTT. This translates into CASVSIGKIADTQYF.

The chain recombines TRBV7-8 with TRBJ2-7; 16 nucleotides match TRBD2. V was clipped by 1 base and J by 2 bases; unmatched bases: 8. Per the germline V gene, CDR1 is SGHVS and CDR2 is FQNEAQ. The CDR3 runs 19 residues. The CDR3 region is CASSLESGLAGGKTYEQYF. The CDR3 region has the DNA TGTGCCAGCAGCTTAGAATCGGGACTAGCGGGGGGGAAAACCTACGAGCAGTACTTC.

Regarding this clonotype: A single base separates this from a much larger clone, so it may be a read error. The rearrangement joins TRBV7-2 to TRBJ2-5, with D perhaps matching TRBD2 (6 bases). Trimming left V 5 bases short and J 5 bases short, with 18 bases between. Germline V lookup: CDR1 SGHTA, CDR2 FQGNSA. The CDR3 consists of 15 residues. CDR3 nucleotides: TGTGCCAGCAGCCCAGCGGGCACCCTGGGGGAGACCCAGTACTTC. The encoded protein is CASSPAGTLGETQYF.

The chain has TRBV25-1 and TRBJ2-6, with D possibly TRBD2 on 6 matching bases. V gave up 3 bases and J gave up 12 bases, with 6 bases separating them. The length of the CDR3 is 11 residues. CDR1 and CDR2 from the germline V gene are MGHDK and SYGVNS. The CDR3 DNA is TGTGCCAGCAGTGAGGGGGGCGTCCTGACTTTC. It encodes CASSEGGVLTF.

This clonotype was picked up a small number of times. The chain joins TRBV2 to TRBJ1-2, with D perhaps matching TRBD1 (5 bases). The CDR3 length is 14 residues. Germline V gives CDR1 SNHLY, CDR2 FYNNEI. The V end was cut by 11 bases, the J end by 2 bases, with 18 bases between. Here the CDR3 reads CAGRGVAGNYGYTF. CDR3 nucleotide sequence: TGTGCCGGACGGGGGGTGGCAGGGAACTATGGCTACACCTTC.

The J gene is TRBJ2-3, the V gene TRBV24-1, with 9 bases aligning to TRBD1. The germline V gene has CDR1 KGHDR and CDR2 SFDVKD. J gave up 5 bases and V 5 bases, and 4 bases lay outside the gene matches. The CDR3 sequence is 14 residues long. The CDR3 sequence: CATSVTGGLDTQYF. DNA of the CDR3: TGTGCCACCAGTGTTACAGGGGGCTTAGATACGCAGTATTTT.

The CDR3 DNA is TGTGCCAGCAGCTCTTCTAGCGGGGGTTACGAGCAGTACTTC. Protein sequence: CASSSSSGGYEQYF. The chain recombines TRBV7-2 with TRBJ2-7; 10 bases are a match to TRBD2. Per the germline V gene, CDR1 is SGHTA and CDR2 is FQGNSA. The CDR3 contains 14 residues. Trimming took 4 bases from V and 4 from J; bases not matched to a gene: 4.

V usage is TRBV7-9 and J usage is TRBJ1-5; maybe TRBD1 (6 bases). CDR3 size: 15 residues. Trimming shortened V by 5 bases and J by 4 bases, and 15 bases separated the two germline ends. The germline gives CDR1 SEHNR, CDR2 FQNEAQ (reference sequence). CDR3: CASSASGQGNQPQHF. The CDR3 DNA reads TGTGCCAGCAGCGCAAGCGGGCAGGGGAATCAGCCCCAGCATTTT. Full variable domain (remainder filled in from reference TRBV7-9 and TRBJ1-5): DTGVSQNPRHKITKRGQNVTFRCDPISEHNRLYWYRQTLGQGPEFLTYFQNEAQLEKSRLLSDRFSAERPKGSFSTLEIQRTEQGDSAMYLCASSASGQGNQPQHFGDGTRLSIL.

Concerning this clonotype itself: This may stem from a read error, because a much larger clone lies one nucleotide away. The V and J genes are TRBV7-9 and TRBJ2-1, with TRBD2 matching 7 bases. With the DNA end fitting TRBJ2-7 better, the J assignment may be wrong. The CDR3 loop spans 16 amino acids. CDR1 is SEHNR, CDR2 FQNEAQ, per germline (reference sequence). The DNA of the CDR3 is TGTGCCAGCAGCCCGTATCTAGCGGCCTCCTACAATGAGCAGTACTTC. This codes for CASSPYLAASYNEQYF.

In its sample, this clonotype was seen a few times. The rearrangement uses TRBV5-1 and TRBJ1-6, with D possibly matching TRBD1 (5 bases). This CDR3 has 15 residues. Trimming took 2 bases from V and 6 from J, leaving 12 bases between them. The germline CDR1 and CDR2 sequences are SGHRS and YFSETQ. DNA of the CDR3: TGCGCCAGCAGCTTCCGACAGAATTCTAATTCACCCCTCCACTTT. This codes for CASSFRQNSNSPLHF. The variable domain in full, completed from reference TRBV5-1 and TRBJ1-6, reads KAGVTQTPRYLIKTRGQQVTLSCSPISGHRSVSWYQQTPGQGLQFLFEYFSETQRNKGNFPGRFSGRQFSNSRSEMNVSTLELGDSALYLCASSFRQNSNSPLHFGNGTRLTVT.

In this sample, this clonotype turned up many times. The chain has TRBV7-9 and TRBJ2-1, with D perhaps TRBD1 (5 bases). Germline V CDR1 and CDR2: SEHNR, FQNEAQ (reference sequence). The CDR3 is made up of 15 amino acids. The V and J ends lost 5 bases and 6 bases respectively, with 17 bases between them. The CDR3 spells CASSPPFRVGNEQFF. In DNA form, the CDR3 reads TGTGCCAGCAGCCCGCCTTTCAGGGTAGGCAATGAGCAGTTCTTC.

The CDR3 here is CASSLSPGHYGYTF. The CDR3 bases are TGTGCCAGCAGCTTAAGTCCGGGCCACTATGGCTACACCTTC. The chain uses TRBV11-1 and TRBJ1-2; no clear D. Trimming stripped 2 bases from V and 3 bases from J, with 10 bases between. From germline, CDR1 is SGHAT and CDR2 FQDESV (reference sequence). The CDR3 spans 14 residues. The full variable domain, completed using reference TRBV11-1 and TRBJ1-2, is EAEVAQSPRYKITEKSQAVAFWCDPISGHATLYWYRQILGQGPELLVQFQDESVVDDSQLPKDRFSAERLKGVDSTLKIQPAELGDSAMYLCASSLSPGHYGYTFGSGTRLTVV.

The genes are TRBV10-3 and TRBJ2-7, with 7 bases matching TRBD2. Losses at the gene ends were 3 bases for V and 6 bases for J; bases not matched to a gene: 8. The CDR3 runs to 14 residues. Germline V gene sequence: CDR1 ENHRY, CDR2 SYGVKD. CDR3 region: CAISEGRGRREQYF. DNA of the CDR3: TGTGCCATCAGTGAAGGGAGGGGTAGGCGCGAGCAGTACTTC.

This clonotype has just a few counts. V gene TRBV15 combines with J gene TRBJ2-3, with a tentative D call TRBD1 (5 bases). V was shortened by 0 bases and J by 0 bases, with 10 bases between the two germline ends. The CDR3 length is 16 residues. The V gene's germline CDR1 is LNHNV and CDR2 YYDKDF (reference sequence). CDR3 DNA sequence: TGTGCCACCAGCAGAGATAGGCCAGGGAGCACAGATACGCAGTATTTT. It is translated as CATSRDRPGSTDTQYF. Supplemented by reference TRBV15 and TRBJ2-3, the full variable domain reads DAMVIQNPRYQVTQFGKPVTLSCSQTLNHNVMYWYQQKSSQAPKLLFHYYDKDFNNEADTPDNFQSRRPNTSFCFLDIRSPGLGDTAMYLCATSRDRPGSTDTQYFGPGTRLTVL.

This chain uses TRBV29-1 with TRBJ2-3; TRBD2 matches 11 bases. The CDR3 has 16 residues. Germline trimming cut 1 base from V and 4 bases from J; bases unmatched to any gene: 7. Germline lookup yields CDR1 SQVTM and CDR2 ANQGSEA. CDR3 bases: TGCAGCGTTGAAGGGGATAGCGGGGGGGTGGCAGATACGCAGTATTTT. This encodes CSVEGDSGGVADTQYF.

The DNA for the CDR3 is TGTGCCAGCAGCCAGCCTATTACAGATACGCAGTATTTT. Translated: CASSQPITDTQYF. The chain employs TRBV7-2 and TRBJ2-3; D remains unclear. Trimming cost V 5 bases and J 3 bases, with 9 bases left between them. This CDR3 has 13 amino acids. Per germline, CDR1 SGHTA and CDR2 FQGNSA.

At least ten counts were recorded for this clonotype. The chain links TRBV5-1 to TRBJ2-7; 9 bases match TRBD1. CDR3 length: 15 amino acids. Losses at the gene ends were 4 bases for V and 6 bases for J; bases not matched to a gene: 11. The germline gives CDR1 SGHRS, CDR2 YFSETQ. The CDR3 sequence: CASSPLRDRVGEQYF. The CDR3 coding sequence is TGCGCCAGCAGCCCCCTTAGGGACAGGGTGGGCGAGCAGTACTTC.

CDR3 nucleotide sequence: TGTGCCAGCAGTGAAGAGCGGGGGGAGCTGGGGGGCTACACCTTC. This encodes CASSEERGELGGYTF. This chain connects TRBV2 to TRBJ1-2; perhaps TRBD1 as D (5 bases). The CDR3 runs to 15 residues. Germline V gene data show CDR1 as SNHLY and CDR2 as FYNNEI. Trimming took off 1 base at V and 8 bases at J, with 17 bases between the two ends.

This clonotype appeared a single time. V usage is TRBV28 and J usage is TRBJ2-3; D is unresolved. This CDR3 has 15 amino acids. V was shortened by 2 bases and J by 1 base, with 10 bases between the two germline ends. Germline V gene sequence: CDR1 MDHEN, CDR2 SYDVKM. CDR3 sequence: CASSLGSRGTDTQYF. CDR3 nucleotide sequence: TGTGCCAGCAGTTTAGGTAGTAGAGGCACAGATACGCAGTATTTT.

This clonotype was seen at least ten times. The rearrangement links TRBV20-1 to TRBJ2-7; no definite D call. With 3 bases removed from V and 0 bases from J, the gap between germline ends came to 12 bases. Germline CDR1 is DFQATT and CDR2 is SNEGSKA (reference sequence). The CDR3 totals 14 residues. The CDR3 coding sequence is TGCAGTGCTAGTGCTGGCCCTAGCTCCTACGAGCAGTACTTC. Translated: CSASAGPSSYEQYF.

The CDR3 loop is CASSQDGPEQLVGVSGANVLTF. CDR3 sequence (DNA): TGCGCCAGCAGCCAAGATGGCCCCGAACAGCTGGTGGGGGTCTCTGGGGCCAACGTCCTGACTTTC. This chain uses TRBV4-3 with TRBJ2-6, with D perhaps being TRBD1 or TRBD2 (5 bases each). Trimming cost V 0 bases and J 0 bases, with 24 bases left between them. CDR1 is LGHNA and CDR2 is YSLEER in the germline V gene. The CDR3 has 22 amino acids.

This sequence joins TRBV28 and TRBJ2-5; D not resolved. This CDR3 has 14 residues. V lost 5 bases and J 5 bases, leaving 15 bases between the germline ends. Germline loops: CDR1 MDHEN, CDR2 SYDVKM. This chain's CDR3 is CASSPLEIRETQYF. CDR3 coding DNA: TGTGCCAGCAGTCCCCTTGAAATCAGGGAGACCCAGTACTTC.

This clonotype was observed a handful of times. The chain carries TRBV19 and TRBJ2-1, with unresolved D. Trimming took 0 bases from V and 7 from J, leaving 13 bases between them. CDR3 size: 15 residues. The germline V gene has CDR1 LNHDA and CDR2 SQIVND (reference sequence). The CDR3 sequence is CASSIEDRKGNEQFF. The CDR3 nucleotides are TGTGCCAGTAGTATAGAGGACCGGAAAGGGAATGAGCAGTTCTTC.

The chain links TRBV3-1 to TRBJ2-1, with 11 bases matching TRBD2. Per the germline V gene, CDR1 is LGHDT and CDR2 is YNNKEL (reference sequence). J was trimmed by 8 bases and V by 0 bases; bases with no gene match: 6. The CDR3 is 16 residues long. CDR3 loop: CASSQDRLAGIDEQFF. CDR3 in DNA: TGTGCCAGCAGCCAAGATAGACTAGCGGGAATCGATGAGCAGTTCTTC.

This clonotype was counted many times. The rearrangement joins TRBV14 to TRBJ2-2, with D perhaps being TRBD1 or TRBD2 (6 bases each). The CDR3 is 15 residues long. The V end lost 3 bases, the J end lost 4 bases, and 12 bases lay between the germline ends. Germline V gives CDR1 SGHDN, CDR2 FVKESK. For the CDR3, the DNA is TGTGCCAGCAGCCAGTCGGGGGCGGGCACCGGGGAGCTGTTTTTT. Its translation is CASSQSGAGTGELFF.

V usage is TRBV3-1 and J usage is TRBJ2-1; 7 positions agree with TRBD2. CDR3 length: 15 amino acids. With 6 bases clipped from V and 10 bases from J, the junction kept 15 bases outside the gene matches. Germline CDR1 LGHDT, CDR2 YNNKEL (reference sequence). The CDR3 loop reads CASRSGLEGIGEQFF. The CDR3 bases are TGTGCCAGCAGGTCCGGACTAGAGGGGATAGGGGAGCAGTTCTTC.